Sequencing of this T cell receptor (beta chain) was carried out in a study of blood T cell repertoires in COVID-19 (dated by TCRdb to the early 2020s). Background for the entire study: Samples from collaborators originated in the United States, Italy and Spain and spanned both the acute and convalescent phases of COVID-19. The material from the prospective study consisted of cDNA or gDNA derived from T cells, B-cell-depleted T cells, or PBMCs. The dataset comprised deeply sampled blood TCRbeta repertoires from subjects exposed to, actively infected with, or recovered from COVID-19. A freely available public database, intended as a resource for researchers studying the immune response to SARS-CoV-2, is where the repertoires were released. The samples were drawn from two sources: the first 160 participants of the ongoing ImmuneRACE study, and 1,000 to 1,500 subjects contributed by 6 global collaborators. A de-identified subject ID, COVID-19 status, age in years and sex were almost always included in the sample metadata. Where available, HLA class I and class II types were taken from metadata supplied by the sample provider and were not determined by assay-based typing.

Collaborating institutions collected whole blood in K2EDTA tubes following their own protocols. For TCRbeta analysis, collaborator samples were shipped as frozen whole blood, as isolated PBMCs, or as DNA extracted from either sample type. This clone was seen just once. Its recognized antigen is unknown. It has no much larger one-base neighbor in the sample; base qualities were not kept. TCRbeta CDR3 regions were amplified from genomic DNA by means of the immunoSEQ Assay, a bias-controlled multiplex PCR. From the authors' description of their analysis: Nucleated cell counts per sample were estimated from amplification of reference gene primers within the assay. To quantify the absolute abundance of each unique TCRbeta CDR3 rearrangement, sequence reads were collapsed and filtered. Productive Simpson clonality was computed per sample as the square root of Simpson's diversity index over productive rearrangements. This immuneACCESS table, as held by TCRdb, lists in-frame sequences with V and J called but not all clones. Of the missing ones, under half trace to an unresolved V gene in checked studies; the others have no known cause. V and J calls and clone size follow that table, whereas D and trimming were derived from the DNA. Present in this sample are about 200,000 clones, 65% to 85% of which were seen just once. The ten top clones hold 27% of the sample.

Study-level results and caveats: How much clinical and demographic metadata was included differed by source and by participant, and the metadata was provided uncurated.

V lost 4 bases and J lost 6 bases; the stretch between them is 17 bases long. Taken from the germline V gene (reference sequence), the CDR1 and CDR2 loops are SGHNT and YYREEE. The CDR3 numbers 14 residues from cysteine through phenylalanine. Solely the CDR3 DNA is kept, with 42 bases framed from the first base. The sequence is built from TRBV5-4 and TRBJ2-7, and perhaps TRBD2 as D gene, on 5 matching bases. The clonotype comes from a man aged 35-49 years with acute or convalescent COVID-19. The sample consisted of peripheral blood. The CDR3 region: CASSAFGGSSEQYF. The DNA sequence is TGTGCCAGCAGCGCCTTCGGCGGGTCAAGCGAGCAGTACTTC.